This T cell receptor (beta chain) is from a study of identical twins. One entry per CDR3 protein, called by TCRdb with MiXCR from the 5' RACE reads. The sample records around 670,000 distinct CDR3 sequences, approximately 6% being singletons. This CDR3 is built from 15 residues. Trimming took 4 bases from V and 4 from J, leaving 17 bases between them. The V gene's germline CDR1 is SGHKS and CDR2 YYEKEE (reference sequence). The chain carries TRBV5-5 and TRBJ2-5; tentative D call: TRBD2 (5 bases). Sequencing was done on a sample of naive T cells sorted from blood. This receptor was obtained from a man between 18 and 35 years old in good health. The CDR3 DNA follows: TGTGCCAGCAGCCGTGGGAGACCGCGGACAGAGACCCAGTACTTC. Protein sequence: CASSRGRPRTETQYF.